Shown below are 9 T cell receptor beta chains from a single sample sequenced in a study of coeliac disease. Repertoires were generated with immunoSEQ multiplex PCR, while TCRdb's copy carries only in-frame clones and drops some. The table has some 3,100 clones, approximately 60% seen once. Sequenced: intraepithelial lymphocytes from the gut. These receptors were collected from a woman in her thirties or forties.

This chain uses TRBV28 with TRBJ1-1, with D possibly matching TRBD1 (5 bases). Deletions cut 5 bases from V and 13 bases from J, with 23 bases between. This CDR3 spans 14 amino acids. Germline V gives CDR1 MDHEN, CDR2 SYDVKM. The CDR3 DNA follows: TGTGCCAGCAGTCCGGCCTCGACAGCGTACTTCGTTTTCTTT. It yields the protein CASSPASTAYFVFF.

V and J are TRBV7-2 and TRBJ1-3, with a weak D call TRBD1 (6 bases). Trimming shortened V by 4 bases and J by 4 bases, and 20 bases separated the two germline ends. The CDR3 spans 17 residues. Germline CDR1 SGHTA, CDR2 FQGNSA. CDR3 region: CASSWVSGRGRGNTIYF. CDR3 coding DNA: TGTGCCAGCAGCTGGGTATCAGGGAGGGGGAGAGGAAACACCATATATTTT.

This rearrangement joins TRBV9 to TRBJ2-1, with 11 bases identical to TRBD2. Germline V gives CDR1 SGDLS, CDR2 YYNGEE. The junction had 4 bases not matched to a gene; V was cut back by 7 bases and J by 7 bases. The CDR3 is 13 residues long. The CDR3, as DNA: TGTGCCAGCGGGCTAGCGGGAGGTAATGAGCAGTTCTTC. Amino acid sequence: CASGLAGGNEQFF.

This rearrangement joins TRBV6-1 to TRBJ1-4; unclear D gene. Germline lookup yields CDR1 MNHNS and CDR2 SASEGT. This CDR3 is 15 amino acids long. Trimming removed 5 bases at V and 0 bases at J, with 10 bases between. The CDR3 nucleotides are TGTGCCAGCAGTCTAGGGAGTGCAACTAATGAAAAACTGTTTTTT. It translates to CASSLGSATNEKLFF.

A few counts support this clone. CDR3 protein: CASSALYNEQFF. The CDR3 region has the DNA TGTGCCAGCAGCGCCCTTTACAATGAGCAGTTCTTC. V gene TRBV9 combines with J gene TRBJ2-1; no clear D gene. Germline assignment: CDR1 SGDLS and CDR2 YYNGEE. The CDR3 length is 12 residues. The ends were cut back, 3 bases at V and 4 bases at J, with 5 bases in the middle.

The genes are TRBV11-2 and TRBJ2-7, with no clear D. CDR1 and CDR2 (germline): SGHAT, FQNNGV. V lost 0 bases and J lost 0, with 6 bases in between. This CDR3 region has 14 residues. CDR3 coding DNA: TGTGCCAGCAGCTTAGAGTCTAACTCCTACGAGCAGTACTTC. Translated, it gives CASSLESNSYEQYF.

The rearrangement joins TRBV10-3 to TRBJ2-2; 7 bases are shared with TRBD2. Germline V CDR1 and CDR2: ENHRY, SYGVKD. The CDR3 is made up of 15 amino acids. After removal of 0 bases from V and 3 bases from J, the junction contained 1 base not matched to a gene. The CDR3 loop is CAISESGGDTGELFF. The CDR3 nucleotides read TGTGCCATCAGTGAGTCTGGGGGGGACACCGGGGAGCTGTTTTTT.

This clone was detected only once. V gene TRBV25-1 combines with J gene TRBJ2-1, with 10 bases matching TRBD2. Germline trimming cut 8 bases from V and 7 bases from J; bases unmatched to any gene: 5. The CDR3 contains 13 residues. Germline values: CDR1 MGHDK, CDR2 SYGVNS. Here the CDR3 DNA reads TGTGCCAGCTCGACTAGCGGGCGGAATGAGCAGTTCTTC. This translates into CASSTSGRNEQFF.

By its share, this clone is large. V and J are TRBV4-3 and TRBJ2-7; TRBD1 is a possible D gene (6 bases). The V gene lost 1 base and the J gene lost 0 bases, with 10 bases spanning the gap. CDR1 is LGHNA and CDR2 is YSLEER in the germline V gene. This CDR3 is built from 15 residues. CDR3 coding DNA: TGCGCCAGCAGCCAAGCCTCAGGGGCCTCCTACGAGCAGTACTTC. This translates into CASSQASGASYEQYF.